The subject of this entry is one TCR beta chain. Its cognate antigen has yet to be identified. There are no base qualities to consult, and no much larger clone falls within one base. This entry belongs to a study of blood T cell repertoires in COVID-19 (TCRdb year 2020). With respect to the entire study: Samples from collaborators originated in the United States, Italy and Spain and spanned both the acute and convalescent phases of COVID-19. Samples came from the ongoing ImmuneRACE study (first 160 participants) plus 1,254 subjects from 6 global collaborators. The dataset comprised deeply sampled blood TCRbeta repertoires from subjects exposed to, actively infected with, or recovered from COVID-19. Where available, HLA class I and class II types were obtained from metadata supplied by the sample provider rather than from assay-based typing. The material from the prospective study consisted of cDNA or gDNA derived from T cells, B-cell-depleted T cells, or PBMCs. Nearly every sample came with metadata listing a de-identified subject ID, COVID-19 status, age in years and sex. A freely available public database, intended as a resource for researchers studying the immune response to SARS-CoV-2, is where the repertoires were released. What the authors observed across the whole study: Clinical and demographic metadata were provided uncurated, with the amount varying by source and participant.

From the cysteine up to the phenylalanine, the CDR3 has a length of 13 residues. Left in the record is the CDR3 DNA by itself, 39 bases read in frame from the first base. V loses 6 bases at its end and J loses 6 bases; junction bases beyond the gene matches: 4. The germline V gene yields MDHEN for CDR1 and SYDVKM for CDR2. The immunoSEQ Assay, a bias-controlled multiplex PCR, was used to amplify TCRbeta CDR3 regions from genomic DNA. Turning to the authors' computational methods: The number of nucleated cells in each sample was estimated from the amplification of reference gene primers within the assay. Sequence reads were collapsed and filtered to measure the absolute abundance of every unique TCRbeta CDR3 rearrangement. For each sample, productive Simpson clonality was calculated by taking the square root of Simpson's diversity index across productive rearrangements. This immuneACCESS table, as held by TCRdb, lists in-frame sequences with V and J called but not all clones. Of the missing ones, under half trace to an unresolved V gene in checked studies; the others have no known cause. The V and J calls and the clone size are those of that table, but D and trimming were determined from the DNA. Within this sample are fewer than 250,000 clones, with roughly 90% of them counted one time only. The leading ten clones occupy roughly 2.5% of the sample.

Whole blood was collected in K2EDTA tubes by collaborating institutions according to the institutions' own protocols. For TCRbeta analysis, collaborator samples were shipped as frozen whole blood, as isolated PBMCs, or as DNA extracted from either sample type. Rearrangement joined TRBV28 to TRBJ1-4; 7 central bases correspond to TRBD1. This receptor was identified in a woman aged 60-70 years with acute or convalescent COVID-19. What was sequenced was peripheral blood. The DNA is as follows: TGTGCCAGCAGATCGGGACAGTATGAAAAACTGTTTTTT. The translation is CASRSGQYEKLFF. Reference TRBV28 and TRBJ1-4 proteins supply the regions before and after the CDR3; the full variable domain is: DVKVTQSSRYLVKRTGEKVFLECVQDMDHENMFWYRQDPGLGLRLIYFSYDVKMKEKGDIPEGYSVSREKKERFSLILESASTNQTSMYLCASRSGQYEKLFFGSGTQLSVL.